The 18 T cell receptor beta chains below all came from one sample that was sequenced in a study of identical twins' blood T cells (dated by TCRdb to the early 2010s). The library was made by 5' RACE. These reads were obtained on an Illumina Genome Analyzer IIx. TCRdb reanalyzed the raw reads on its own, using fastp at Q25 for trimming and MiXCR for clone calling, and kept in-frame beta chains. Rows with one shared CDR3 protein collapse into an entry with the most common genes and DNA. The table for this sample lists 350,000 to 400,000 distinct CDR3 sequences; about 28% of them were counted only once. The ten most abundant clones make up approximately 6.6% of the sample. Sequencing was performed on PBMCs. All receptors come from a woman between 18 and 50 years old in good health.

This clonotype was counted ten times or more. The chain combines TRBV20-1 with TRBJ1-1; a possible D gene is TRBD1 (5 bases). This CDR3 spans 13 amino acids. The V gene lost 0 bases and the J gene lost 5 bases, with 10 bases spanning the gap. Germline V lookup: CDR1 DFQATT, CDR2 SNEGSKA (reference sequence). CDR3 DNA: TGCAGTGCTAGAGATGCGGGGCTAACTGAAGCTTTCTTT. Encoded protein: CSARDAGLTEAFF.

As concerns this clonotype: With a much larger clone just one base away, this may be a read error. V gene TRBV10-1 combines with J gene TRBJ2-7; TRBD1 is a possible D gene (5 bases). Germline CDR1 and CDR2: WNHNN and SYGVQD (reference sequence). The CDR3 runs 14 residues. The CDR3 reads CTSSKDTSSYEQYF. CDR3 DNA sequence: TGCACCAGCAGTAAGGACACCAGCTCCTACGAGCAGTACTTC.

The J gene is TRBJ1-2, the V gene TRBV9; possible D gene TRBD1, 6 bases. V was pared by 4 bases and J by 1 base, with 20 bases between. The germline CDR1 and CDR2 sequences are SGDLS and YYNGEE. The CDR3 extends over 17 amino acids. The CDR3 is CASSSALGALRNYGYTF. For the CDR3, the DNA is TGTGCCAGCAGCTCGGCCCTGGGGGCACTCCGTAACTATGGCTACACCTTC.

The chain uses TRBV7-9 and TRBJ2-1, with 8 positions matching TRBD2. Unmatched junction bases numbered 4, after V lost 3 bases and J lost 3 bases. The germline gives CDR1 SEHNR, CDR2 FQNEAQ (reference sequence). The CDR3 contains 15 residues. The CDR3 sequence is CASSFMREVYNEQFF. The CDR3 DNA reads TGTGCCAGCAGCTTCATGCGGGAGGTCTACAATGAGCAGTTCTTC.

J is TRBJ1-4 and V is TRBV5-1; TRBD1 might be the D (5 bases). This CDR3 region has 12 residues. V shed 5 bases and J shed 14 bases, with 16 bases lying between them. Germline V gene sequence: CDR1 SGHRS, CDR2 YFSETQ. The CDR3 reads CASSGTDARLFF. The CDR3 DNA sequence: TGCGCCAGCAGTGGGACGGACGCAAGGCTGTTTTTT. Using reference TRBV5-1 and TRBJ1-4 for the parts outside the CDR3, the full variable domain is KAGVTQTPRYLIKTRGQQVTLSCSPISGHRSVSWYQQTPGQGLQFLFEYFSETQRNKGNFPGRFSGRQFSNSRSEMNVSTLELGDSALYLCASSGTDARLFFGSGTQLSVL.

The CDR3 reads CATGLKGQGRTEAFF. CDR3 nucleotide sequence: TGTGCCACCGGCCTAAAAGGACAGGGAAGGACTGAAGCTTTCTTT. V and J are TRBV15 and TRBJ1-1, with 8 bases that match TRBD1. The CDR3 loop spans 15 amino acids. V was pared by 8 bases and J by 5 bases, with 13 bases of the junction left unmatched. CDR1 is LNHNV and CDR2 is YYDKDF in the germline V gene (reference sequence). Full variable domain (rest looked up from reference TRBV15 and TRBJ1-1): DAMVIQNPRYQVTQFGKPVTLSCSQTLNHNVMYWYQQKSSQAPKLLFHYYDKDFNNEADTPDNFQSRRPNTSFCFLDIRSPGLGDTAMYLCATGLKGQGRTEAFFGQGTRLTVV.

This clonotype was counted only a few times. V and J are TRBV20-1 and TRBJ2-5; TRBD1 aligns across 8 bases. With V trimmed by 5 bases and J by 5 bases, 7 bases remained unmatched. The CDR3 has 13 amino acids. Per germline, CDR1 DFQATT and CDR2 SNEGSKA (reference sequence). CDR3 DNA sequence: TGCAGTGCTGGACAGGGTCCCCAGGAGACCCAGTACTTC. Its protein is CSAGQGPQETQYF.

The count of this clonotype is one. A much larger clone differs by one base, so this may be a read error. CDR3: CGAILAGQYEQFF. In nucleotides, the CDR3 is TGCGGTGCTATACTAGCGGGGCAGTATGAGCAGTTCTTC. The V call is TRBV20-1, the J call TRBJ2-1, with 10 bases fitting TRBD2. Germline V CDR1 and CDR2: DFQATT, SNEGSKA (reference sequence). The CDR3 totals 13 residues.

This clonotype was seen only a few times. In nucleotides, the CDR3 is TGTGCCAGCAGTTTTGCAGGATTCACAGATACGCAGTATTTT. Amino acid sequence: CASSFAGFTDTQYF. The chain couples TRBV27 to TRBJ2-3; D is ambiguous. V lost 3 bases to trimming and J lost 2 bases, with 9 bases between them. The V gene's germline CDR1 is MNHEY and CDR2 SMNVEV (reference sequence). This CDR3 has 14 residues.

For the CDR3, the DNA is TGCAGTGCTAGAGGCCCAGAAGAACGAGGCTACACCTTC. Encoded protein: CSARGPEERGYTF. The genes are TRBV20-1 and TRBJ1-2; D is undetermined. Trimming cost V 1 base and J 8 bases, with 14 bases left between them. Germline V CDR1 and CDR2: DFQATT, SNEGSKA (reference sequence). The CDR3 spans 13 residues.

The V gene is TRBV11-2, the J gene TRBJ1-5, with D possibly matching TRBD1 (6 bases). Germline assignment: CDR1 SGHAT and CDR2 FQNNGV. This CDR3 has 16 amino acids. Trimming took 1 base from V and 4 from J, leaving 14 bases between them. The CDR3 sequence is CASSLGYRTANQPQHF. The CDR3 coding sequence is TGTGCCAGCAGCTTAGGTTACAGGACAGCAAATCAGCCCCAGCATTTT.

The chain is built from TRBV18 and TRBJ1-2; D is unclear. V lost 2 bases and J lost 4, with 11 bases in between. Germline CDR1 and CDR2: KGHSH and LQKENI. This CDR3 is built from 14 residues. This chain's CDR3 is CASSPDPGFYGYTF. As DNA, the CDR3 is TGTGCCAGCTCACCAGACCCAGGCTTCTATGGCTACACCTTC.

As to this clonotype: A much larger clone differs by one base, so this may be a read error. V gene TRBV14 combines with J gene TRBJ2-1; a possible D gene is TRBD2 (5 bases). Germline lookup yields CDR1 SGHDN and CDR2 FVKESK. V was shortened by 4 bases and J by 6 bases, with 16 bases between the two germline ends. This CDR3 has 15 residues. CDR3 sequence reads: CASSPVFGVGNEQFF. CDR3 in DNA: TGTGCCAGCAGCCCTGTGTTCGGGGTAGGCAATGAGCAGTTCTTC.

With regard to this clonotype: This could be a read error, since a much larger clone is one nucleotide away. This CDR3 is missing its conserved last phenylalanine or tryptophan, likely due to a read error. This chain joins TRBV6-4 and TRBJ2-1, with D maybe TRBD1 (6 bases). The germline CDR1 and CDR2 sequences are MRHNA and SNTAGT. V shed 6 bases and J shed 8 bases, with 17 bases lying between them. The CDR3 spans 14 residues. For the CDR3, the DNA is TGTGCCAGCAGCCCCAGGGCAGGGGTTTATGAGCAGTTCCTC. Amino acid sequence: CASSPRAGVYEQFL.

Details on this clonotype: One base away lies a much larger clone, so this may be a sequencing read error. As the CDR3 is not closed by the conserved phenylalanine or tryptophan, this likely results from a read error. This chain links TRBV11-2 with TRBJ2-5; D gene ambiguous. The germline V gene has CDR1 SGHAT and CDR2 FQNNGV. The V end lost 3 bases, the J end lost 4 bases, and 3 bases lay between the germline ends. This CDR3 is built from 11 residues. CDR3 DNA: TGTGCCAGCAGCTTTCTAGAGACCCAGTACCTC. This gives the protein CASSFLETQYL.

The table lists this clonotype with a few counts. This chain connects TRBV20-1 to TRBJ2-2; TRBD1 matches 7 bases. The length of the CDR3 is 14 residues. Per germline, CDR1 DFQATT and CDR2 SNEGSKA (reference sequence). V lost 7 bases, J lost 3 bases, and 8 bases stayed unmatched. The chain's CDR3 is CSGRDRKHTGELFF. The CDR3 DNA reads TGCAGTGGCCGGGACAGAAAACACACCGGGGAGCTGTTTTTT.

At least ten counts were recorded for this clonotype. The gene calls are TRBV2 and TRBJ1-2; 7 bases fit TRBD1. This CDR3 is built from 14 residues. CDR1 SNHLY and CDR2 FYNNEI come from the germline V gene. V lost 6 bases to trimming and J lost 4 bases; unmatched junction nucleotides: 8. The DNA for the CDR3 is TGTGCCAGCAGCGACAGGGTCCCGGTCTATGGCTACACCTTC. Translated: CASSDRVPVYGYTF.

In its sample, this clonotype was seen many times. The chain is built from TRBV12-3 or TRBV12-4 and TRBJ1-2; D remains ambiguous. The CDR3 loop spans 14 amino acids. Trimming took 2 bases from V and 4 from J, leaving 11 bases between them. The CDR3: CASSLRIGVYGYTF. The CDR3 DNA follows: TGTGCCAGCAGTTTAAGGATAGGAGTCTATGGCTACACCTTC.